This T cell receptor (beta chain) came from a study of metastatic and nonmetastatic thyroid tumors. Study overall: Across blood and tumor or nodule tissue, repertoires from malignant and benign thyroid patients were compared with one another. General study points: Versus benign nodules, malignant thyroid tumors reportedly had significantly higher TCR beta diversity, in blood and tumor.

Every patient was untreated before thyroid surgery. Original handling: It was from CDR3 differences across clinicopathological groups that a distant-metastasis classifier for papillary thyroid cancer was built. TCRdb re-clonotyped the PCR reads through MiXCR. It is TCRdb's table, rather than the study itself, that gives the V and J calls and clone size. The data show over 30,000 clones, less than 30% seen once. Comments on this clone: Its antigen is undetermined.

This CDR3 contains 15 residues. Germline trimming cut 5 bases from V and 8 bases from J; bases unmatched to any gene: 14. Looked up from germline, CDR1 is SGHVS and CDR2 is FQNEAQ. This sequence was found in a female donor with papillary thyroid cancer or a benign thyroid nodule (not recorded which). Some clones in this sample may be carry-over from other donors' samples. The sequencing sample was made of blood. The chain uses TRBV7-8 and TRBJ1-2, with 7 bases fitting TRBD1. CDR3: CASSPRAGQGDGYTF. CDR3 nucleotides: TGTGCCAGCAGCCCCCGAGCGGGGCAGGGGGACGGCTACACCTTC.